A single sample is the source of the 12 T cell receptor beta chains below, sequenced in a study of T cell responses to AZD1222 COVID-19 vaccine. Libraries were prepared by immunoSEQ multiplex PCR; TCRdb keeps only in-frame clonotypes and omits some of them. This sample has about 110,000 clones; around 88% occur once, and the top ten carry about 6.8%. The specimen comprised peripheral blood, sampled 28 days after the second AZD1222 dose. All receptors derive from an adult who received the AZD1222 COVID-19 vaccine.

V gene TRBV2 combines with J gene TRBJ2-5; 8 nucleotides line up with TRBD1. V shed 6 bases, J shed 5 bases, and the junction held 5 bases outside the gene matches. This CDR3 spans 13 amino acids. Looked up from germline, CDR1 is SNHLY and CDR2 is FYNNEI. CDR3 in amino acids: CASSQTGAETQYF. Written as DNA, the CDR3 is TGTGCCAGCAGCCAGACAGGGGCCGAGACCCAGTACTTC.

V is TRBV7-3 and J is TRBJ2-2; perhaps TRBD1 as D (5 bases). This CDR3 region has 17 residues. Germline values: CDR1 SGHTA, CDR2 FQGTGA. The germline V and J ends were trimmed by 3 bases and 4 bases, with 18 bases remaining between them. The DNA for the CDR3 is TGTGCCAGCAGCTTGGATGGCAGGGTAGTAAGCACCGGGGAGCTGTTTTTT. Its protein product is CASSLDGRVVSTGELFF.

V gene TRBV29-1 combines with J gene TRBJ1-4; D possibly corresponds to TRBD1 (5 bases). The CDR3 length is 11 residues. CDR1 is SQVTM, CDR2 ANQGSEA, per germline. The germline V and J ends were trimmed by 7 bases and 13 bases, with 16 bases remaining between them. This CDR3 is CSAEGVEGLFF. In DNA form, the CDR3 reads TGCAGCGCGGAAGGGGTAGAGGGACTGTTTTTT. Full variable domain (outside the CDR3, taken from reference TRBV29-1 and TRBJ1-4): SAVISQKPSRDICQRGTSLTIQCQVDSQVTMMFWYRQQPGQSLTLIATANQGSEATYESGFVIDKFPISRPNLTFSTLTVSNMSPEDSSIYLCSAEGVEGLFFGSGTQLSVL.

The chain recombines TRBV14 with TRBJ2-3; D unresolved. There are 12 residues in the CDR3. Deletions cut 4 bases from V and 2 bases from J, with 4 bases between. CDR1 is SGHDN and CDR2 is FVKESK in the germline V gene. CDR3 coding DNA: TGTGCCAGCAGCCGATCCACAGATACGCAGTATTTT. This encodes CASSRSTDTQYF.

The chain recombines TRBV6-2 or TRBV6-3 with TRBJ1-1; D is unresolved. CDR1 is MNHEY, CDR2 SVGEGT, per germline. The CDR3 totals 13 residues. Trimming cost V 2 bases and J 4 bases, with 8 bases left between them. The CDR3 DNA reads TGTGCCAGCAGTTACGGGTTGTTCACTGAAGCTTTCTTT. Residues: CASSYGLFTEAFF.

The chain joins TRBV20-1 to TRBJ2-3; unclear D gene. This CDR3 spans 14 amino acids. Trimming stripped 3 bases from V and 0 bases from J, with 10 bases between. Germline CDR1 and CDR2: DFQATT and SNEGSKA (reference sequence). The CDR3 nucleotides read TGCAGTGCTAGTGCGTCTATCAGCACAGATACGCAGTATTTT. Translated: CSASASISTDTQYF.

This clone was observed many times. This sequence joins TRBV10-2 and TRBJ2-7; D is undetermined. The CDR3 runs 12 residues. The V and J ends lost 0 bases and 5 bases respectively, with 5 bases between them. CDR1 WSHSY and CDR2 SAAADI come from the germline V gene. The DNA of the CDR3 is TGCGCCAGCAGTGAGTCGATCGACGAGCAGTACTTC. This gives the protein CASSESIDEQYF.

This clone has only a few counts. V usage is TRBV2 and J usage is TRBJ2-1, with D perhaps TRBD1 (5 bases). The CDR3 runs to 14 residues. V lost 6 bases and J lost 0, with 9 bases in between. CDR1 is SNHLY, CDR2 FYNNEI, per germline. Here the CDR3 reads CASSGQLSYNEQFF. In DNA, the CDR3 is TGTGCCAGCAGCGGACAACTCTCCTACAATGAGCAGTTCTTC.

This clone was recorded once. The rearrangement joins TRBV15 to TRBJ1-5; TRBD1 might be the D (5 bases). The CDR3 sequence is 15 residues long. Germline V CDR1 and CDR2: LNHNV, YYDKDF (reference sequence). Trimming removed 1 base at V and 3 bases at J, with 10 bases between. The CDR3 coding sequence is TGTGCCACCAGCAGAGGGGCACAGGTCAATCAGCCCCAGCATTTT. It translates to CATSRGAQVNQPQHF.

This clone came up once. This sequence joins TRBV4-1 and TRBJ1-6; tentatively, D is TRBD1 (5 bases). The CDR3 runs 19 residues. Germline V gives CDR1 MGHRA, CDR2 YSYEKL. V dropped 2 bases and J dropped 5 bases, with 22 bases sitting between them. CDR3 nucleotides: TGCGCCAGCAGCCAAATCTCCGTGCAAGGGGCATCGGATAATTCACCCCTCCACTTT. Its translation is CASSQISVQGASDNSPLHF.

The V and J genes are TRBV7-2 and TRBJ2-3; 10 nucleotides align to TRBD2. The CDR3 loop spans 14 amino acids. The trim removed 5 bases at V and 3 bases at J, leaving 2 bases unmatched. The germline gives CDR1 SGHTA, CDR2 FQGNSA. The CDR3 protein is CASSQGLATDTQYF. The CDR3 nucleotides read TGTGCCAGCAGCCAGGGACTAGCGACAGATACGCAGTATTTT.

The chain links TRBV7-2 to TRBJ2-7, with TRBD1 as a possible D gene (6 bases). The germline V gene encodes CDR1 SGHTA and CDR2 FQGNSA. The CDR3 totals 14 residues. V lost 5 bases, J lost 3 bases, and 14 bases lay in between. The CDR3 is CASSQTGQNYEQYF. The CDR3 DNA reads as TGTGCCAGCAGCCAAACCGGACAGAACTACGAGCAGTACTTC.